This TCR beta chain originates from a study of T cells in Graves' hyperthyroidism and ophthalmopathy. RNA transcripts gave rise to amplified TCR beta CDR3 regions. Primed by the HTBI set, a first-round RT-PCR was run on the TCR CDR3. TCRdb reprocessed the multiplex PCR reads via MiXCR and lists one record per CDR3 protein. The sample has 300,000 to 450,000 distinct CDR3 sequences, approximately 15% seen once. Stable Graves' hyperthyroidism meant no ophthalmopathy progression within 18 months. Regarding this clonotype: As the CDR3 is not closed by the conserved phenylalanine or tryptophan, this likely results from a read error.

The sequenced sample consisted of blood. The receptor was isolated from an older woman with Graves' hyperthyroidism.

The CDR3 region is CASSYFGRPNSPLHL. The CDR3 region has the DNA TGTGCCAGCAGTTACTTCGGACGACCGAATTCACCCCTCCACCTT. V gene TRBV27 combines with J gene TRBJ1-6; no definite D call. Germline assignment: CDR1 MNHEY and CDR2 SMNVEV (reference sequence). CDR3 length: 15 amino acids. The V and J ends lost 4 bases and 7 bases respectively, with 14 bases between them.